This T cell receptor beta chain was recovered during a study of T cell responses to AZD1222 COVID-19 vaccine. Study-level results: Donors were mostly white British, more females; clonal diversity possibly underestimated. Without day 14 samples, only post-peak T cell repertoires were studied. Receipt of two AZD1222 doses was followed by a rise in Spike-specific TCR breadth and depth.

Details on this clone: What it binds is unknown.

Data came from immunoSEQ multiplex PCR; TCRdb stores just in-frame clones and leaves some out. Found here are 65,000 to 80,000 clones, about four fifths of them singletons; the top ten hold about 1.3%. Germline V lookup: CDR1 LGHDT, CDR2 YNNKEL (reference sequence). CDR3 length: 15 residues. Trimming took 5 bases from V and 0 from J, leaving 14 bases between them. The V gene is TRBV3-1 (or the pseudogene TRBV3-2), the J gene TRBJ2-7, with D maybe TRBD2 (5 bases). The source was peripheral blood, collected 28 days after the second AZD1222 dose. The TCR was taken from an adult who received the AZD1222 COVID-19 vaccine. CDR3 nucleotides: TGTGCCAGCAGCGCAACCAGAGGACTCTCCTACGAGCAGTACTTC. Translating it yields CASSATRGLSYEQYF.